This T cell receptor beta chain was retrieved from a study of CXCR3-negative and CXCR3-positive naive CD8 T cells. CDR1 is DFQATT and CDR2 is SNEGSKA in the germline V gene (reference sequence). This CDR3 contains 13 residues. The authors prepared UMI-labeled TRB cDNA libraries by 5' RACE. From its re-call of the 5' RACE reads, TCRdb lists each CDR3 protein once, without DNA. Recorded for this sample: 55,000 to 65,000 distinct CDR3 sequences. The clonotype comes from a human donor in good health. Some clones in this sample may be carry-over from other donors' samples. The V gene is TRBV20-1, the J gene TRBJ2-5. Input material: naive CXCR3- CD8+ T cells from blood. As to subset: CD45RO-CCR7+CD27+CD95- naive CD8+ T cells lacking CXCR3 (TNR3-). This chain's CDR3 is CSARGAAQATQYF.